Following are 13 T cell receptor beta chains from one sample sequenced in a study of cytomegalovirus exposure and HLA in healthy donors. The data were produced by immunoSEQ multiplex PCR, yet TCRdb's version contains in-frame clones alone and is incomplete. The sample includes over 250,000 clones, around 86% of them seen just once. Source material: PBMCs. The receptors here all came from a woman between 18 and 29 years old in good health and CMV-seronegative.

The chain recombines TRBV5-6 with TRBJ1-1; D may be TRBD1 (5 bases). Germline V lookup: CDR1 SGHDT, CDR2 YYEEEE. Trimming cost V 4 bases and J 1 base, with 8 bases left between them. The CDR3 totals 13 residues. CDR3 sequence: CASSHTGNTEAFF. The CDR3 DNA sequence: TGTGCCAGCAGCCATACAGGGAACACTGAAGCTTTCTTT.

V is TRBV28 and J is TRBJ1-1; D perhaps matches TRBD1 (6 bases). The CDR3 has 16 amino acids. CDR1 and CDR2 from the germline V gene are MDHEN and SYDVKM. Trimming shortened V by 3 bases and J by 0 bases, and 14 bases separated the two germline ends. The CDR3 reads CASSLLGGDMNTEAFF. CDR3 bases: TGTGCCAGCAGTTTGTTAGGGGGAGACATGAACACTGAAGCTTTCTTT.

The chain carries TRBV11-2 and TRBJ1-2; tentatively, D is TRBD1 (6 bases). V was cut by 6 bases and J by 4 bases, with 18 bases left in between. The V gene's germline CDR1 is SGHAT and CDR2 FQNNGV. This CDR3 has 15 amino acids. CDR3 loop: CASRQQGFGGYGYTF. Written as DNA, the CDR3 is TGTGCCAGCAGACAACAGGGTTTTGGAGGCTATGGCTACACCTTC.

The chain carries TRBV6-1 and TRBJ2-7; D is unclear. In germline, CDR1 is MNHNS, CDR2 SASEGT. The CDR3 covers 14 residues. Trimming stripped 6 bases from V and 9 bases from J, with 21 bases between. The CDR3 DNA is TGTGCCAGCAGGGAACCCGGAGACTCGCTAGGGCAGTACTTC. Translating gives CASREPGDSLGQYF.

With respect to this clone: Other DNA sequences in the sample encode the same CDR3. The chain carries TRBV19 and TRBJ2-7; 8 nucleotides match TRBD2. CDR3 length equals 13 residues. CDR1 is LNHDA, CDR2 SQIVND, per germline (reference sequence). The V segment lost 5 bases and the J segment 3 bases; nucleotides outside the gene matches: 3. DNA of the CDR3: TGTGCCAGTAGTCCTACTAGCGGCTACGAGCAGTACTTC. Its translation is CASSPTSGYEQYF.

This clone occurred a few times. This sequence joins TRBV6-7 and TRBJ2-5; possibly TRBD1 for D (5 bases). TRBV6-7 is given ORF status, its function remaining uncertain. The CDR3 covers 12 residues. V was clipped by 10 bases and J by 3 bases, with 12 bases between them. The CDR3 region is CATLWGEETQYF. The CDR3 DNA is TGTGCCACCTTGTGGGGCGAAGAGACCCAGTACTTC.

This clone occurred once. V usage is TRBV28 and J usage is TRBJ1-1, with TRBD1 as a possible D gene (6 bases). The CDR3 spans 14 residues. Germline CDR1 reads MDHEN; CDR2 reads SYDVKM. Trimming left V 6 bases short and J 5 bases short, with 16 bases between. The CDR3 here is CASRTGRGRTEAFF. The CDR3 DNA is TGTGCCAGCAGGACCGGGAGGGGGAGGACTGAAGCTTTCTTT.

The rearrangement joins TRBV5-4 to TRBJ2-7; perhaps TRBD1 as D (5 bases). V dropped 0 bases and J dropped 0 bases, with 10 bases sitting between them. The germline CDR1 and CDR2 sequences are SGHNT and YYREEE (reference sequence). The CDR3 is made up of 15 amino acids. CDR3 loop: CASSLVGQISYEQYF. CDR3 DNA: TGTGCCAGCAGCTTGGTGGGGCAGATCTCCTACGAGCAGTACTTC.

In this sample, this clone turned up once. The CDR3 here is CASSLGTGQNEKLFF. CDR3 bases: TGTGCCAGCAGCTTAGGGACAGGCCAAAATGAAAAACTGTTTTTT. The chain carries TRBV7-9 and TRBJ1-4, with 7 bases identical to TRBD1. Unmatched junction bases numbered 4, after V lost 1 base and J lost 5 bases. This CDR3 is 15 amino acids long. CDR1 and CDR2 from the germline V gene are SEHNR and FQNEAQ (reference sequence).

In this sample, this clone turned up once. Here the CDR3 reads CASSLPPGGNTGELFF. The CDR3 coding sequence is TGTGCCAGCAGCTTACCGCCGGGGGGGAACACCGGGGAGCTGTTTTTT. The V call is TRBV7-6, the J call TRBJ2-2; 7 positions match TRBD2. This CDR3 has 16 amino acids. Trimming cost V 2 bases and J 1 base; bases outside gene matches: 4. Germline V gene sequence: CDR1 SGHVS, CDR2 FNYEAQ.

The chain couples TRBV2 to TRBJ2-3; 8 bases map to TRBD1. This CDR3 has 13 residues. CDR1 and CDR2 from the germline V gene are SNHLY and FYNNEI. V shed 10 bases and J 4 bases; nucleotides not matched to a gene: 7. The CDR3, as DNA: TGTGCCACCAAACAGGGGGGCCCAGATACGCAGTATTTT. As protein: CATKQGGPDTQYF. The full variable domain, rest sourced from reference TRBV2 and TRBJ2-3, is EPEVTQTPSHQVTQMGQEVILRCVPISNHLYFYWYRQILGQKVEFLVSFYNNEISEKSEIFDDQFSVERPDGSNFTLKIRSTKLEDSAMYFCATKQGGPDTQYFGPGTRLTVL.

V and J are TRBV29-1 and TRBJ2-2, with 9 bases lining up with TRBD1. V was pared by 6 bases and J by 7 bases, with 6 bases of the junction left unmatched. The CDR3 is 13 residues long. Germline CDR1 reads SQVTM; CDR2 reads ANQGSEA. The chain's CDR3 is CSVITGGHGELFF. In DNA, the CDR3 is TGCAGCGTAATTACAGGGGGCCACGGGGAGCTGTTTTTT.

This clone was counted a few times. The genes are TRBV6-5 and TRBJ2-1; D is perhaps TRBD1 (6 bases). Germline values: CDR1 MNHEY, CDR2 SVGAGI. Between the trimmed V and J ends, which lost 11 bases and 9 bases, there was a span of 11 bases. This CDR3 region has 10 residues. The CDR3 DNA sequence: TGTGCCTGTGGGGGCCGTGAGCAGTTCTTC. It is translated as CACGGREQFF.